This T cell receptor (beta chain) was sequenced for a study of blood T cell repertoires in COVID-19. Study-level information: The United States, Italy and Spain were the sources of the acute and convalescent COVID-19 samples.

Original analysis: Estimation of nucleated cell counts relied on the amplification of reference gene primers. Here immunoSEQ multiplex PCR was the method, and the copy in TCRdb shows in-frame clones only, minus some. That table gives V, J and clone size, and the DNA gave D and trimming. The sample has around 230,000 clones; 83% are singletons. The CDR3 consists of 16 residues. The V gene lost 0 bases and the J gene lost 5 bases, with 15 bases spanning the gap. Germline V gene data show CDR1 as SGHTS and CDR2 as YDEGEE. This clone was picked up a small number of times. J is TRBJ1-5 and V is TRBV5-8; tentatively, D is TRBD1 (6 bases). The sequenced sample was peripheral blood. This receptor was obtained from a middle-aged woman with active or convalescent COVID-19. CDR3 in amino acids: CASSLEGGGVHQPQHF. The DNA for the CDR3 is TGTGCCAGCAGCTTGGAGGGCGGGGGCGTTCATCAGCCCCAGCATTTT.